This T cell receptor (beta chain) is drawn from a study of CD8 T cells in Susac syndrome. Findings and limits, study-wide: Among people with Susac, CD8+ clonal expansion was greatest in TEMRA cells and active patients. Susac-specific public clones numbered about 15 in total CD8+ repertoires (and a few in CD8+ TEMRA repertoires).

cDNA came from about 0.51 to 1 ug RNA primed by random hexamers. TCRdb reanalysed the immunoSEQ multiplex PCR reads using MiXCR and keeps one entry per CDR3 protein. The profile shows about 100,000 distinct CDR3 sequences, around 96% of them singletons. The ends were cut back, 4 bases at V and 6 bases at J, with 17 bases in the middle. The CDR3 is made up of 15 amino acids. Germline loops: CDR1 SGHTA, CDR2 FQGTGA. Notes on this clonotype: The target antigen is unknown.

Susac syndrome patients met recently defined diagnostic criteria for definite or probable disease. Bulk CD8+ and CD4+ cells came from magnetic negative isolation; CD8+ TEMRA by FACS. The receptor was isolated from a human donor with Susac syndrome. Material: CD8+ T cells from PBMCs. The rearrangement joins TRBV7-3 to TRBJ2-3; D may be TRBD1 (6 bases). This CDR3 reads CASSSTGLGADTQYF. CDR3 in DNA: TGTGCCAGCAGCTCGACAGGTTTGGGGGCCGATACGCAGTATTTT.